The 20 T cell receptor beta chains given below trace back to one sample, sequenced in a study of T cell responses to AZD1222 COVID-19 vaccine. Only in-frame clones appear in the TCRdb table, and some are missing; sequencing was by immunoSEQ multiplex PCR. The sample holds 70,000 or so clones, 83% seen once. The sample in question was peripheral blood, obtained 28 days after the second AZD1222 dose. These receptors were obtained from an adult who received the AZD1222 COVID-19 vaccine.

The genes are TRBV30 and TRBJ1-5; D not resolved. Germline assignment: CDR1 GTSNPN and CDR2 SVGIG (reference sequence). The CDR3 consists of 11 residues. The V end was cut by 1 base, the J end by 9 bases, with 7 bases between. Here the CDR3 DNA reads TGTGCCTGGAGTGAGGGAGGGCCCCAGCATTTT. It is translated as CAWSEGGPQHF.

The chain combines TRBV27 with TRBJ2-5, with D possibly called TRBD1 or TRBD2 (6 bases each). V lost 2 bases and J 2 bases, leaving 9 bases between the germline ends. From germline, CDR1 is MNHEY and CDR2 SMNVEV (reference sequence). The CDR3 runs to 14 residues. In nucleotides, the CDR3 is TGTGCCAGCAGTTTACTAGGGGGGCAAGAGACCCAGTACTTC. Residues: CASSLLGGQETQYF.

The chain has TRBV11-2 and TRBJ2-7; tentatively, D is TRBD2 (5 bases). The germline CDR1 and CDR2 sequences are SGHAT and FQNNGV. V was pared by 3 bases and J by 0 bases, with 6 bases between. The CDR3 has 13 amino acids. DNA for the CDR3: TGTGCCAGCAGCTTGCTAGCCTCCTACGAGCAGTACTTC. The encoded protein is CASSLLASYEQYF.

V and J are TRBV24-1 and TRBJ1-2; TRBD1 agrees at 12 bases. In germline, CDR1 is KGHDR, CDR2 SFDVKD. Trimming took 4 bases from V and 7 from J; bases not matched to a gene: 9. The CDR3 covers 16 residues. In DNA, the CDR3 is TGTGCCACCAGTGAGGTGGGACAGGGGGCGGCAGGTGGCTACACCTTC. Protein product: CATSEVGQGAAGGYTF.

To note about this clone: This probably arose from a read error, given a far larger clone one base away. The chain is built from TRBV30 and TRBJ2-5; TRBD2 aligns across 13 bases. The germline gives CDR1 GTSNPN, CDR2 SVGIG (reference sequence). The CDR3 extends over 13 amino acids. CDR3 amino acids: CASTSGGVETLYF. The CDR3 nucleotides are TGTGCCTCTACTAGCGGGGGGGTTGAGACCCTGTACTTC.

The V and J genes are TRBV23-1 and TRBJ1-4; 12 bases map to TRBD1. TRBV23-1 is sorted into the ORF group, with uncertain function. With V trimmed by 4 bases and J by 8 bases, 5 bases remained unmatched. This CDR3 spans 15 amino acids. The CDR3 sequence: CASSPGQGAGEKLFF. The CDR3 region has the DNA TGCGCCAGCAGTCCGGGACAGGGGGCGGGCGAAAAACTGTTTTTT.

The V gene is TRBV18, the J gene TRBJ2-4; perhaps TRBD1 as D (6 bases). Between the trimmed V and J ends, which lost 2 bases and 1 base, there was a span of 6 bases. Germline V gene sequence: CDR1 KGHSH, CDR2 LQKENI. CDR3 length: 14 residues. CDR3 bases: TGTGCCAGCTCACCAGGACAGGCCAAAAACATTCAGTACTTC. Amino acid sequence: CASSPGQAKNIQYF.

The genes are TRBV5-6 and TRBJ1-5, with D possibly TRBD1 on 5 matching bases. The V gene lost 5 bases and the J gene lost 5 bases, with 5 bases spanning the gap. The length of the CDR3 is 11 residues. The germline gives CDR1 SGHDT, CDR2 YYEEEE. The CDR3 protein is CASRQDQPQHF. CDR3 DNA sequence: TGTGCCAGCAGACAGGATCAGCCCCAGCATTTT.

This clone was picked up a small number of times. The rearrangement links TRBV19 to TRBJ1-5; D call uncertain. The CDR3 extends over 14 amino acids. CDR1 LNHDA and CDR2 SQIVND come from the germline V gene (reference sequence). The ends were cut back, 6 bases at V and 1 base at J, with 10 bases in the middle. DNA of the CDR3: TGTGCCAGTAGCTTCCGGAGGAGCAATCAGCCCCAGCATTTT. It translates to CASSFRRSNQPQHF.

This clone was observed once. This chain joins TRBV7-2 and TRBJ2-7, with 7 positions matching TRBD2. Germline V gene data show CDR1 as SGHTA and CDR2 as FQGNSA. The ends lost 1 base at V and 3 bases at J; junction bases unmatched: 6. The CDR3 covers 15 residues. As DNA, the CDR3 is TGTGCCAGCAGCTTAGGGGTACTAGCGCACTACGAGCAGTACTTC. Its translation: CASSLGVLAHYEQYF.

The V gene is TRBV6-6, the J gene TRBJ1-2; weak D call: TRBD1 (5 bases). The length of the CDR3 is 14 residues. CDR1 and CDR2 from the germline V gene are MNHNY and SVGAGI (reference sequence). V lost 2 bases, J lost 2 bases, and 9 bases lay in between. CDR3: CASSYGAGNYGYTF. The CDR3 DNA is TGTGCCAGCAGTTACGGCGCAGGGAACTATGGCTACACCTTC.

This clone has a handful of counts. The J gene is TRBJ2-7, the V gene TRBV28; 9 bases align to TRBD1. Losses at the gene ends were 6 bases for V and 1 base for J; bases not matched to a gene: 4. Germline lookup yields CDR1 MDHEN and CDR2 SYDVKM. CDR3 length: 14 amino acids. In DNA, the CDR3 is TGTGCCAGCAGGGGACAGGGCCTTTCCTACGAGCAGTACTTC. Translating gives CASRGQGLSYEQYF.

V usage is TRBV6-5 and J usage is TRBJ2-6; D not resolved. The CDR3 runs to 15 residues. The germline gives CDR1 MNHEY, CDR2 SVGAGI. Trimming left V 5 bases short and J 0 bases short, with 8 bases between. The CDR3 region is CASSTHNSGANVLTF. CDR3 nucleotides: TGTGCCAGCAGTACGCACAACTCTGGGGCCAACGTCCTGACTTTC.

The chain carries TRBV5-6 and TRBJ1-1; TRBD1 matches 7 bases. CDR1 is SGHDT and CDR2 is YYEEEE in the germline V gene. With 1 base clipped from V and 3 bases from J, the junction kept 6 bases outside the gene matches. This CDR3 contains 15 residues. The CDR3 sequence is CASSLIVRGDTEAFF. CDR3 nucleotide sequence: TGTGCCAGCAGCTTGATCGTCAGGGGGGACACTGAAGCTTTCTTT.

The chain uses TRBV24-1 and TRBJ1-5; the D is unclear. This CDR3 spans 12 amino acids. Germline CDR1 KGHDR, CDR2 SFDVKD. The V end lost 9 bases, the J end lost 0 bases, and 5 bases lay between the germline ends. CDR3 sequence: CATFRSNQPQHF. The CDR3 bases are TGTGCCACCTTCCGTAGCAATCAGCCCCAGCATTTT.

This chain joins TRBV12-2 and TRBJ2-3; the table's TRBD1 call for D was not verified on the DNA. TRBV12-2 is designated a pseudogene. There are 13 residues in the CDR3. CDR3 in amino acids: CASRLGRTDTQYF. CDR3 sequence (DNA): TGTGCAAGTCGCCTGGGGCGCACAGATACGCAGTATTTT.

CDR3 DNA: TGTGCCAGCAGCCAAGATTTCGGGACACTGAACACCGGGGAGCTGTTTTTT. The encoded protein is CASSQDFGTLNTGELFF. This chain links TRBV4-2 with TRBJ2-2; weak D call: TRBD1 (6 bases). The CDR3 runs to 17 residues. V was clipped by 0 bases and J by 1 base, with 12 bases between them. In germline, CDR1 is LGHNA, CDR2 YNFKEQ.

This clone has only one observation. The chain combines TRBV5-4 with TRBJ1-2; D is undetermined. Germline V lookup: CDR1 SGHNT, CDR2 YYREEE (reference sequence). V lost 1 base, J lost 0 bases, and 16 bases lay in between. This CDR3 has 17 amino acids. The CDR3 protein is CASSLPQFTATNYGYTF. DNA of the CDR3: TGTGCCAGCAGCTTGCCCCAATTTACAGCGACTAACTATGGCTACACCTTC.

The sample holds one count of this clone. This chain joins TRBV15 and TRBJ1-4; TRBD1 matches at 7 bases. Germline trimming cut 3 bases from V and 6 bases from J; bases unmatched to any gene: 10. The CDR3 totals 16 residues. Germline V gives CDR1 LNHNV, CDR2 YYDKDF (reference sequence). Here the CDR3 DNA reads TGTGCCACCAGCAGGGGGACAGTCTTCGATCATGAAAAACTGTTTTTT. It translates to CATSRGTVFDHEKLFF. Looking up the rest from reference TRBV15 and TRBJ1-4 gives the full variable domain: DAMVIQNPRYQVTQFGKPVTLSCSQTLNHNVMYWYQQKSSQAPKLLFHYYDKDFNNEADTPDNFQSRRPNTSFCFLDIRSPGLGDTAMYLCATSRGTVFDHEKLFFGSGTQLSVL.

This clone was detected only once. The chain couples TRBV5-4 to TRBJ2-7, with D possibly matching TRBD2 (7 bases). The CDR3 loop spans 16 amino acids. Looked up from germline, CDR1 is SGHNT and CDR2 is YYREEE (reference sequence). The V and J ends lost 0 bases and 3 bases respectively, with 16 bases between them. This CDR3 is CASSLGEGPGVYEQYF. The DNA for the CDR3 is TGTGCCAGCAGCTTGGGGGAGGGGCCAGGGGTCTACGAGCAGTACTTC.